One and the same sample provided the 27 T cell receptor beta chains below, sequenced in a study of blood T cell repertoires in COVID-19. Generated by immunoSEQ multiplex PCR, the TCRdb table keeps only in-frame clones and is missing some. The repertoire holds 300,000 to 350,000 clones, with around 89% as singletons. The sample comprised peripheral blood. These receptors were taken from a woman under 40 with COVID-19, enrolled during active disease.

The chain carries TRBV5-4 and TRBJ2-5; 11 bases agree with TRBD2. Germline values: CDR1 SGHNT, CDR2 YYREEE (reference sequence). V shed 3 bases and J 9 bases; nucleotides not matched to a gene: 13. The CDR3 spans 16 residues. This CDR3 reads CASSSGTGLAVGAQYF. The DNA for the CDR3 is TGTGCCAGCAGCTCTGGAACGGGACTAGCGGTTGGGGCCCAGTACTTC.

This chain links TRBV11-2 with TRBJ1-4; D is perhaps TRBD1 (6 bases). The germline CDR1 and CDR2 sequences are SGHAT and FQNNGV. This CDR3 spans 17 amino acids. V dropped 5 bases and J dropped 3 bases, with 19 bases sitting between them. The DNA of the CDR3 is TGTGCCAGCAGCCTAGGGGGAGGGGGGCTAGCTAATGAAAAACTGTTTTTT. Its translation is CASSLGGGGLANEKLFF.

This chain joins TRBV18 and TRBJ1-1; D may be TRBD1 (6 bases). Germline loops: CDR1 KGHSH, CDR2 LQKENI. Trimming removed 6 bases at V and 4 bases at J, with 15 bases between. The CDR3 is 14 residues long. The CDR3 spells CASSRDRYSTEAFF. In DNA, the CDR3 is TGTGCCAGCTCTCGAGACAGGTATTCCACTGAAGCTTTCTTT.

The chain uses TRBV9 and TRBJ1-6; 7 bases are a match to TRBD1. Unmatched junction bases numbered 6, after V lost 4 bases and J lost 5 bases. This CDR3 contains 15 residues. Germline V gives CDR1 SGDLS, CDR2 YYNGEE. The CDR3 coding sequence is TGTGCCAGCAGCTTCGGGACAGCCGATAATTCACCCCTCCACTTT. It specifies CASSFGTADNSPLHF.

This clone occurred once. This chain links TRBV19 with TRBJ1-5; 7 bases fit TRBD1. The CDR3 is 14 residues long. V lost 7 bases to trimming and J lost 3 bases; unmatched junction nucleotides: 6. Germline V gene sequence: CDR1 LNHDA, CDR2 SQIVND (reference sequence). CDR3 sequence (DNA): TGTGCCAGTACTAACAGGGGAATCAATCAGCCCCAGCATTTT. Protein sequence: CASTNRGINQPQHF.

The chain recombines TRBV11-3 with TRBJ2-1, with TRBD2 as a possible D gene (5 bases). CDR3 length: 13 residues. Germline V gives CDR1 SGHNT, CDR2 YENEEA. Trimming pared 1 base from V and 9 bases from J, leaving 10 bases between. For the CDR3, the DNA is TGTGCCAGCAGCTTAGCGTCCGGGGTTGAGCAGTTCTTC. This sequence encodes CASSLASGVEQFF.

This chain links TRBV5-1 with TRBJ1-2; 9 nucleotides match TRBD1. The CDR3 length is 17 residues. Germline V gene data show CDR1 as SGHRS and CDR2 as YFSETQ. The junction had 15 bases not matched to a gene; V was cut back by 4 bases and J by 5 bases. CDR3 DNA sequence: TGCGCCAGCAGCCCTTGGCAGGGACAGGGCCTTAGGTATGGCTACACCTTC. Its translation: CASSPWQGQGLRYGYTF.

This clone has a handful of counts. The gene calls are TRBV7-5 and TRBJ2-1; the D call of TRBD2 is as the table states it, not checked on the DNA. TRBV7-5 constitutes a pseudogene. There are 15 residues in the CDR3. The CDR3 bases are TGTGCCAGAAGCTTAGAAGCGGGGGGGCTGAATGAGCAGTTCTTC. Amino acid sequence: CARSLEAGGLNEQFF.

J is TRBJ2-5 and V is TRBV1; TRBD1, the table's D call, was not compared with the DNA. TRBV1 is classified as a pseudogene. CDR3 length: 14 residues. CDR3 loop: CTSSRTGVEETQYF. CDR3 nucleotide sequence: TGCACCAGCAGCCGAACAGGGGTAGAAGAGACCCAGTACTTC.

The chain has TRBV5-1 and TRBJ2-2; 7 nucleotides match TRBD1. From germline, CDR1 is SGHRS and CDR2 YFSETQ. This CDR3 is built from 15 residues. The V and J ends lost 4 bases and 4 bases, in that order; junction bases with no gene match: 7. The CDR3 loop is CASSLDRAGTGELFF. CDR3 DNA: TGCGCCAGCAGCCTAGACAGGGCGGGCACCGGGGAGCTGTTTTTT.

The gene calls are TRBV10-3 and TRBJ2-1; maybe TRBD1 (6 bases). Germline V gives CDR1 ENHRY, CDR2 SYGVKD. The CDR3 sequence is 15 residues long. V was shortened by 0 bases and J by 5 bases, with 11 bases between the two germline ends. DNA of the CDR3: TGTGCCATCAGTGAGTCCGGCAGGGGTAACAATGAGCAGTTCTTC. This gives the protein CAISESGRGNNEQFF.

A single count supports this clone. This chain links TRBV24-1 with TRBJ2-5; D is undetermined. In germline, CDR1 is KGHDR, CDR2 SFDVKD. The CDR3 loop spans 13 amino acids. The V end was cut by 5 bases, the J end by 4 bases, with 10 bases between. The CDR3 protein is CATSVGARETQYF. For the CDR3, the DNA is TGTGCCACCAGTGTCGGAGCCCGAGAGACCCAGTACTTC.

This chain connects TRBV12-3 or TRBV12-4 to TRBJ2-7; D not resolved. V was shortened by 3 bases and J by 2 bases, with 8 bases between the two germline ends. The CDR3 is 13 amino acids. CDR3 nucleotide sequence: TGTGCCAGCAGTTTTCGCAGGCCCTACGAGCAGTACTTC. Its translation: CASSFRRPYEQYF.

This chain uses TRBV19 with TRBJ1-5; D may be TRBD1 (5 bases). The CDR3 contains 13 residues. The germline gives CDR1 LNHDA, CDR2 SQIVND (reference sequence). The ends were cut back, 6 bases at V and 7 bases at J, with 13 bases in the middle. This chain's CDR3 is CASRWGPLQPQHF. In DNA, the CDR3 is TGTGCCAGTAGATGGGGCCCTCTCCAGCCCCAGCATTTT.

This sequence joins TRBV14 and TRBJ2-6; 9 bases match TRBD1. Germline V gives CDR1 SGHDN, CDR2 FVKESK. The CDR3 contains 18 residues. V gave up 1 base and J gave up 4 bases; unmatched junction bases: 8. This chain's CDR3 is CASSQAQGALIGANVLTF. In DNA form, the CDR3 reads TGTGCCAGCAGCCAAGCACAGGGGGCTCTGATCGGGGCCAACGTCCTGACTTTC.

The chain links TRBV7-8 to TRBJ2-5; the match to TRBD2 covers 8 bases. Germline V gene data show CDR1 as SGHVS and CDR2 as FQNEAQ. This CDR3 spans 14 amino acids. With 3 bases clipped from V and 2 bases from J, the junction kept 2 bases outside the gene matches. In DNA, the CDR3 is TGTGCCAGCAGCTTGTTAGCGGGGCAAGAGACCCAGTACTTC. Amino acid sequence: CASSLLAGQETQYF.

On this clone: Other DNA sequences in the sample encode the same CDR3. The rearrangement links TRBV12-3 or TRBV12-4 to TRBJ1-1; D possibly corresponds to TRBD1 (5 bases). There are 13 residues in the CDR3. V lost 4 bases and J 3 bases, leaving 9 bases between the germline ends. This CDR3 reads CASSSGGDTEAFF. The CDR3 DNA is TGTGCCAGCAGTTCGGGGGGAGACACTGAAGCTTTCTTT.

V and J are TRBV10-3 and TRBJ1-6; D gene unclear. Looked up from germline, CDR1 is ENHRY and CDR2 is SYGVKD. Between the trimmed V and J ends, which lost 6 bases and 7 bases, there was a span of 10 bases. CDR3 length equals 13 residues. The CDR3 nucleotides are TGTGCCATCAGGAGAAGCGGCAATTCACCCCTCCACTTT. This codes for CAIRRSGNSPLHF.

V usage is TRBV28 and J usage is TRBJ1-3; D not certain. The CDR3 length is 12 residues. Looked up from germline, CDR1 is MDHEN and CDR2 is SYDVKM. Trimming cost V 8 bases and J 0 bases, with 5 bases left between them. The CDR3 DNA is TGTGCCAGCGGCATCTCTGGAAACACCATATATTTT. It codes for CASGISGNTIYF.

The chain joins TRBV19 to TRBJ2-1; 14 nucleotides match TRBD2. This CDR3 spans 18 amino acids. CDR1 is LNHDA and CDR2 is SQIVND in the germline V gene (reference sequence). V shed 3 bases and J 4 bases; nucleotides not matched to a gene: 8. DNA of the CDR3: TGTGCCAGTAGTATCCCGGGACTAGCGGGGGTGTCATACAATGAGCAGTTCTTC. This encodes CASSIPGLAGVSYNEQFF. Full variable domain (outside the CDR3, taken from reference TRBV19 and TRBJ2-1): DGGITQSPKYLFRKEGQNVTLSCEQNLNHDAMYWYRQDPGQGLRLIYYSQIVNDFQKGDIAEGYSVSREKKESFPLTVTSAQKNPTAFYLCASSIPGLAGVSYNEQFFGPGTRLTVL.

This clone was detected a few times. CDR3 in DNA: TGTGCCAGCACCACAGGGTTTGATACGCAGTATTTT. As protein: CASTTGFDTQYF. The gene calls are TRBV2 and TRBJ2-3, with a possible D match to TRBD1 (6 bases). V dropped 7 bases and J dropped 6 bases, with 11 bases sitting between them. CDR3 length equals 12 residues. Germline CDR1 is SNHLY and CDR2 is FYNNEI.

The chain carries TRBV7-9 and TRBJ2-1, with D tentatively TRBD1 (6 bases). Trimming removed 4 bases at V and 1 base at J, with 14 bases between. Germline V lookup: CDR1 SEHNR, CDR2 FQNEAQ (reference sequence). This CDR3 is built from 16 residues. In nucleotides, the CDR3 is TGTGCCAGCAGCTCGTACAGGGTATCATCCTACAATGAGCAGTTCTTC. Amino acids: CASSSYRVSSYNEQFF.

This chain links TRBV11-2 with TRBJ1-2; 9 bases fit TRBD1. Germline CDR1 is SGHAT and CDR2 is FQNNGV. After removal of 5 bases from V and 6 bases from J, the junction contained 4 bases not matched to a gene. CDR3 length: 13 residues. The CDR3 bases are TGTGCCAGCAGCACAACAGGGGGCGATGGCTACACCTTC. Encoded protein: CASSTTGGDGYTF.

The chain employs TRBV19 and TRBJ2-5; a possible D gene is TRBD1 (6 bases). V was shortened by 4 bases and J by 7 bases, with 13 bases between the two germline ends. CDR1 LNHDA and CDR2 SQIVND come from the germline V gene (reference sequence). This CDR3 spans 13 amino acids. The CDR3 spells CASSTITGWTQYF. The CDR3 DNA is TGTGCCAGTAGTACCATCACAGGGTGGACCCAGTACTTC.

V is TRBV2 and J is TRBJ1-2; 9 nucleotides align to TRBD1. CDR1 and CDR2 from the germline V gene are SNHLY and FYNNEI. V gave up 5 bases and J gave up 4 bases; unmatched junction bases: 17. This CDR3 is 18 amino acids long. CDR3 sequence reads: CASSWDRVLTRESYGYTF. The CDR3 coding sequence is TGTGCCAGCAGTTGGGACAGGGTACTAACGAGGGAAAGCTATGGCTACACCTTC.

The V gene is TRBV11-3, the J gene TRBJ1-3; D is uncertain. The CDR3 contains 16 residues. Germline-derived CDR1 and CDR2 are SGHNT and YENEEA. V lost 2 bases and J lost 0, with 11 bases in between. The DNA of the CDR3 is TGTGCCAGCAGCTTACGGGGATTGGACTCTGGAAACACCATATATTTT. This sequence encodes CASSLRGLDSGNTIYF. Full variable domain (remainder filled in from reference TRBV11-3 and TRBJ1-3): EAGVVQSPRYKIIEKKQPVAFWCNPISGHNTLYWYLQNLGQGPELLIRYENEEAVDDSQLPKDRFSAERLKGVDSTLKIQPAELGDSAVYLCASSLRGLDSGNTIYFGEGSWLTVV.

The CDR3 spells CASTEWQGDLGYTF. The CDR3 bases are TGTGCCAGCACGGAATGGCAGGGTGATCTTGGCTACACCTTC. The rearrangement uses TRBV28 and TRBJ1-2; D might be TRBD1 (5 bases). The CDR3 has 14 amino acids. Per the germline V gene, CDR1 is MDHEN and CDR2 is SYDVKM. The V gene lost 7 bases and the J gene lost 7 bases, with 19 bases spanning the gap.